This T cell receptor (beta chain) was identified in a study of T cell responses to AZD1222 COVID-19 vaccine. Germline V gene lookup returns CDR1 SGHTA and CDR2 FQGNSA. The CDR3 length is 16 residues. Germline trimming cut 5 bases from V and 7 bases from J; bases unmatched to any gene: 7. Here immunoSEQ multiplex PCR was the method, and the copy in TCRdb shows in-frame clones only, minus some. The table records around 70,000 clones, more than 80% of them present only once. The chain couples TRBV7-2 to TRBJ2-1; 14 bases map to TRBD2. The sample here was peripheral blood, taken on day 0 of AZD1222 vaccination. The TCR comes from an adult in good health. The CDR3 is CASSARLAGGPNEQFF. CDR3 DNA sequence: TGTGCCAGCAGCGCTAGACTAGCGGGGGGGCCTAATGAGCAGTTCTTC.